Below are 10 T cell receptor beta chains sequenced from a single sample in a study of blood T cell repertoires in COVID-19. Sequencing was performed with immunoSEQ multiplex PCR; in TCRdb, only in-frame clones are kept and a portion is missing. The data hold about 670,000 clones, with over 80% observed a single time. The sample comprised peripheral blood. The receptor set was obtained from a woman younger than 35 with acute or convalescent COVID-19.

In its sample, this clone was seen a few times. The rearrangement uses TRBV7-3 and TRBJ1-2; TRBD1 matches at 10 bases. CDR1 is SGHTA, CDR2 FQGTGA, per germline. The CDR3 runs 14 residues. Trimming removed 5 bases from V and 6 bases from J; junction bases left unmatched: 6. The CDR3 loop is CASSLLGTGDGYTF. In DNA form, the CDR3 reads TGTGCCAGCAGCCTGCTCGGGACAGGGGATGGCTACACCTTC.

The gene calls are TRBV21-1 and TRBJ1-5. TRBV21-1 counts as a pseudogene. The CDR3 has 14 residues. CDR3 amino acids: CASSKSAWHQPQHF. The DNA for the CDR3 is TGTGCCAGCAGCAAATCAGCGTGGCATCAGCCCCAGCATTTT.

This clone has a handful of counts. This chain connects TRBV6-5 to TRBJ1-1; 9 nucleotides match TRBD1. Germline-derived CDR1 and CDR2 are MNHEY and SVGAGI. With 6 bases clipped from V and 5 bases from J, the junction kept 10 bases outside the gene matches. CDR3 length equals 15 residues. The CDR3 loop is CASRPTGGFRTEAFF. CDR3 sequence (DNA): TGTGCCAGCAGGCCTACAGGGGGCTTTAGGACTGAAGCTTTCTTT.

This chain joins TRBV7-3 and TRBJ2-3; 13 bases agree with TRBD2. This CDR3 has 16 residues. After removal of 4 bases from V and 1 base from J, the junction contained 2 bases not matched to a gene. Germline V gene sequence: CDR1 SGHTA, CDR2 FQGTGA. The CDR3 sequence is CASSSGTSGGTDTQYF. The DNA of the CDR3 is TGTGCCAGCAGCTCCGGGACTAGCGGGGGCACAGATACGCAGTATTTT.

The chain links TRBV25-1 to TRBJ1-3; D is uncertain. The CDR3 length is 13 residues. Deletions cut 7 bases from V and 2 bases from J, with 9 bases between. CDR1 and CDR2 from the germline V gene are MGHDK and SYGVNS. CDR3 DNA: TGTGCCAGCACAGATCTGGCTGGAAACACCATATATTTT. Translating gives CASTDLAGNTIYF.

The chain employs TRBV19 and TRBJ1-6; unclear D gene. CDR3 length equals 12 residues. V was pared by 3 bases and J by 9 bases, with 6 bases between. The germline CDR1 and CDR2 sequences are LNHDA and SQIVND (reference sequence). For the CDR3, the DNA is TGTGCCAGTAGTATCGGGAGTTCACCCCTCCACTTT. This encodes CASSIGSSPLHF.

J is TRBJ1-5 and V is TRBV19; TRBD1 might be the D (5 bases). The V end was cut by 5 bases, the J end by 0 bases, with 11 bases between. Germline CDR1 and CDR2: LNHDA and SQIVND (reference sequence). The CDR3 spans 15 residues. CDR3: CASSLWDYSNQPQHF. DNA for the CDR3: TGTGCCAGTAGTCTTTGGGACTATAGCAATCAGCCCCAGCATTTT. The entire variable domain, with the rest obtained from reference TRBV19 and TRBJ1-5, is as follows: DGGITQSPKYLFRKEGQNVTLSCEQNLNHDAMYWYRQDPGQGLRLIYYSQIVNDFQKGDIAEGYSVSREKKESFPLTVTSAQKNPTAFYLCASSLWDYSNQPQHFGDGTRLSIL.

The V and J genes are TRBV6-4 and TRBJ2-2; TRBD2 aligns across 8 bases. V shed 6 bases, J shed 5 bases, and the junction held 5 bases outside the gene matches. This CDR3 comprises 14 residues. Germline CDR1 reads MRHNA; CDR2 reads SNTAGT. CDR3 nucleotide sequence: TGTGCCAGCAGGCCGGGGGGGCATACCGGGGAGCTGTTTTTT. As protein: CASRPGGHTGELFF.

V usage is TRBV10-1 and J usage is TRBJ1-2; 9 bases are a match to TRBD1. The CDR3 has 14 residues. The V segment lost 6 bases and the J segment 0 bases; nucleotides outside the gene matches: 2. Germline CDR1 is WNHNN and CDR2 is SYGVQD (reference sequence). The CDR3 protein is CASRQGAANYGYTF. The DNA of the CDR3 is TGCGCCAGCAGACAGGGGGCAGCTAACTATGGCTACACCTTC.

The genes are TRBV12-5 and TRBJ1-1, with D possibly TRBD1 on 5 matching bases. Between the trimmed V and J ends, which lost 8 bases and 4 bases, there was a span of 14 bases. In germline, CDR1 is LGHNT, CDR2 FRNRAP. The CDR3 has 13 residues. The CDR3 DNA reads as TGTGCTAGTTCCGCCCAAACAGGCACTGAAGCTTTCTTT. This sequence encodes CASSAQTGTEAFF.